A selection of T cell receptor beta chains follows, all from one sample in a study of brain T cells in children with intractable seizures. Clones were read by immunoSEQ multiplex PCR, and TCRdb kept only the in-frame ones, dropping some. The sample shows about 340,000 clones, nearly 95% of them seen only once. Sequences were derived from peripheral blood, sampled around 5 months after surgery. Every receptor here comes from a boy less than two years old with tuberous sclerosis and intractable seizures. The CDR3 runs from the conserved cysteine through the conserved F or W. D genes are given only for firm matches. Only part of the rows carry a size: once, few, many, or a class if the clone is expanded.

j_gene	d_gene	abundance	v_gene	CDR3aa	CDR3nt
TRBJ1-6	TRBD1	-	TRBV30	CAWSSRQGYSPLHF	TGTGCCTGGAGCTCCCGACAGGGGTACTCACCCCTCCACTTT
TRBJ1-5	TRBD1	-	TRBV27	CASSLTGERNQPQHF	TGTGCCAGCAGTCTCACAGGGGAGCGGAATCAGCCCCAGCATTTT
TRBJ1-2	TRBD1	-	TRBV5-1	CASSLGTGLSYGYTF	TGCGCCAGCAGCTTGGGGACAGGATTAAGCTATGGCTACACCTTC
TRBJ1-2	TRBD1	-	TRBV15	CATSRVDRVTGGYTF	TGTGCCACCAGCAGAGTCGACAGGGTGACCGGAGGCTACACCTTC
TRBJ2-1	TRBD1	-	TRBV2	CASTPGTGAWNEQFF	TGTGCCAGCACCCCCGGCACAGGGGCTTGGAATGAGCAGTTCTTC
TRBJ1-2	-	-	TRBV5-6	CASSLVQDLVYGYTF	TGTGCCAGCAGCTTGGTTCAGGACTTAGTATATGGCTACACCTTC
TRBJ1-5	-	once	TRBV30	CAWSSGRALSNQPQHF	TGTGCCTGGAGTTCTGGCCGGGCTCTGAGCAATCAGCCCCAGCATTTT
TRBJ1-5	-	once	TRBV3-1/TRBV3-2	CASSQRGEGQPQHF	TGTGCCAGCAGCCAGAGGGGGGAGGGTCAGCCCCAGCATTTT
TRBJ2-1	-	once	TRBV5-5	CASSRLGRPGDEQFF	TGTGCCAGCAGCCGATTAGGACGACCTGGGGATGAGCAGTTCTTC
TRBJ1-2	TRBD1	-	TRBV19	CASRNDRAFSGYTF	TGTGCCAGTAGAAATGACAGGGCCTTTAGTGGCTACACCTTC